A selection of T cell receptor beta chains follows, all from one sample in a study of technical replicates of blood from several donors. Sequencing used immunoSEQ multiplex PCR; TCRdb keeps in-frame clones, though not all of them. Found here are some 87,000 clones, about 96% of them singletons; the top ten hold 0.31%. Sequenced sample: T cells isolated from PBMCs. The receptors were gathered from a human donor in good health. CDR3s include the opening cysteine and the closing phenylalanine or tryptophan. The order of the fields is D gene, V gene, clone size, J gene, CDR3 protein, CDR3 DNA. The D gene is left open where the match is weak. Clone size appears in some rows only: once, few, many, or a class for an expanded clone.

>TRBD1|TRBV9|once|TRBJ1-2
CASSGWDRGSQYGYTF
TGTGCCAGCAGCGGATGGGACAGGGGTTCTCAATATGGCTACACCTTC
>-|TRBV28|-|TRBJ2-4
CASSLRKAALAKNIQYF
TGTGCCAGCAGTTTGCGTAAGGCAGCGCTAGCCAAAAACATTCAGTACTTC
>TRBD2|TRBV9|-|TRBJ2-7
CASSVAPGGYEQYF
TGTGCCAGCAGCGTAGCCCCGGGAGGGTACGAGCAGTACTTC
>-|TRBV11-2|once|TRBJ2-2
CASSQSESLLTGELFF
TGTGCCAGCAGCCAGTCAGAATCCCTTCTTACCGGGGAGCTGTTTTTT
>-|TRBV9|-|TRBJ2-3
CASSVQLPTDTQYF
TGTGCCAGCAGCGTACAACTACCTACAGATACGCAGTATTTT
>TRBD1|TRBV2|-|TRBJ1-1
CASRADRGLVTEAFF
TGTGCCAGCAGGGCAGACAGGGGGCTTGTCACTGAAGCTTTCTTT
>TRBD1|TRBV9|-|TRBJ2-6
CASTSSGTGQTGANVLTF
TGTGCCAGCACATCGTCCGGGACAGGGCAAACTGGGGCCAACGTCCTGACTTTC
>TRBD1|TRBV4-1|-|TRBJ1-1
CASSLKTGGKPEAFF
TGCGCCAGCAGCCTAAAAACAGGGGGCAAGCCTGAAGCTTTCTTT
>TRBD1|TRBV30|-|TRBJ2-1
CAWTGQGQGSYNEQFF
TGTGCCTGGACCGGACAGGGTCAAGGGTCCTACAATGAGCAGTTCTTC
>-|TRBV27|-|TRBJ1-2
CASGPGGNYGYTF
TGTGCCAGCGGTCCGGGGGGTAACTATGGCTACACCTTC
>TRBD2|TRBV7-8|-|TRBJ2-1
CASSPGLANNEQFF
TGTGCCAGCAGCCCCGGACTAGCGAACAATGAGCAGTTCTTC
>TRBD1|TRBV30|once|TRBJ2-7
CALYRGGTYEQYF
TGTGCCCTTTACAGGGGTGGAACCTACGAGCAGTACTTC
>TRBD1|TRBV28|-|TRBJ2-1
CASTQTGAYNEQFF
TGTGCCAGCACGCAGACAGGGGCCTACAATGAGCAGTTCTTC
>TRBD2|TRBV30|-|TRBJ2-1
CAWERGAYNEQFF
TGTGCCTGGGAGCGGGGCGCCTACAATGAGCAGTTCTTC
>-|TRBV10-3|-|TRBJ2-7
CAIGGSASYEQYF
TGTGCCATCGGGGGGTCTGCCTCCTACGAGCAGTACTTC
>-|TRBV6-5|-|TRBJ1-1
CASSRSGTLNTEAFF
TGTGCCAGCAGCCGATCAGGGACACTGAACACTGAAGCTTTCTTT
>TRBD2|TRBV13|-|TRBJ2-7
CASSSAGGLAGNRYPYEQYF
TGTGCCAGCAGCTCAGCAGGGGGACTAGCGGGCAATCGGTATCCCTACGAGCAGTACTTC
>TRBD1|TRBV7-9|-|TRBJ1-1
CASSLMQGARTEAFF
TGTGCCAGCAGCTTAATGCAGGGGGCGCGCACTGAAGCTTTCTTT
>-|TRBV7-9|-|TRBJ2-7
CASSSGPYEQYF
TGTGCCAGCAGCTCAGGGCCATACGAGCAGTACTTC
>TRBD2|TRBV7-9|once|TRBJ2-5
CASSFITGLVGAQEETQYF
TGTGCCAGCAGCTTCATAACGGGACTAGTGGGGGCCCAGGAGGAGACCCAGTACTTC
>TRBD1|TRBV9|-|TRBJ2-3
CASSSGQVSTDTQYF
TGTGCCAGCAGCTCCGGACAGGTCAGCACAGATACGCAGTATTTT
>-|TRBV19|-|TRBJ2-5
CASSENWGRKETQYF
TGTGCCAGTAGTGAAAATTGGGGCAGAAAAGAGACCCAGTACTTC
>-|TRBV27|-|TRBJ2-1
CAASSNNEQFF
TGTGCCGCAAGCTCGAACAATGAGCAGTTCTTC
>TRBD1|TRBV5-1|-|TRBJ1-4
CASSLETGENEKLFF
TGCGCCAGCAGCTTGGAGACAGGGGAGAATGAAAAACTGTTTTTT
>-|TRBV6-5|-|TRBJ2-2
CASTLGGVGELFF
TGTGCCAGCACCCTAGGTGGAGTCGGGGAGCTGTTTTTT
>TRBD2|TRBV5-1|-|TRBJ2-2
CASRNSGGGTGELFF
TGCGCCAGCAGGAATAGCGGGGGTGGCACCGGGGAGCTGTTTTTT
>-|TRBV4-3|-|TRBJ2-7
CASSQPGVHEQYF
TGCGCCAGCAGCCAACCGGGGGTGCACGAGCAGTACTTC
>TRBD2|TRBV19|-|TRBJ2-7
CASGTSGGHEQYF
TGTGCCAGTGGGACTAGCGGGGGCCACGAGCAGTACTTC